This T cell receptor beta chain was obtained from a study of T cell responses to AZD1222 COVID-19 vaccine. Study-wide points: Nearly half of spike-specific TCRs reportedly go after variant regions that carry no mutations.

TCRdb keeps only in-frame clones here, not all; method: immunoSEQ multiplex PCR. The sample has about 200,000 clones; roughly 92% are singletons. As to this clone: What it binds is unknown.

The origin of this receptor is an adult who received the MenACWY meningococcal vaccine as a control. The sequences come from peripheral blood, collected 28 days after the second dose of the MenACWY control vaccine.

This chain's CDR3 is CASSLGGAEVGEQFF. The CDR3 bases are TGTGCCAGCAGCTTAGGGGGAGCGGAGGTGGGTGAGCAGTTCTTC. The gene calls are TRBV7-9 and TRBJ2-1; a possible D gene is TRBD2 (5 bases). CDR1 and CDR2 (germline): SEHNR, FQNEAQ (reference sequence). The V gene lost 1 base and the J gene lost 9 bases, with 16 bases spanning the gap. This CDR3 has 15 residues.